Listed here are 13 T cell receptor beta chains from one sample, sequenced in a study of early T cells in non-severe SARS-CoV-2 infection. TCRdb fed the 5' RACE reads into MiXCR, producing one record per CDR3 protein. The sample lists some 40,000 distinct CDR3 sequences, 4.7% occurring once. The sample consisted of whole blood. The receptors were sampled from an adult who was a healthcare worker with PCR-confirmed SARS-CoV-2 infection or an uninfected control (not recorded which).

This clonotype was observed a few times. The rearrangement uses TRBV10-1 and TRBJ1-5; D ambiguous. The germline V gene has CDR1 WNHNN and CDR2 SYGVQD (reference sequence). Trimming cost V 3 bases and J 9 bases, with 12 bases left between them. The CDR3 is made up of 13 amino acids. In DNA, the CDR3 is TGCGCCAGCAGTGAATCCCTGGGGATGCCCCAGCATTTT. It yields the protein CASSESLGMPQHF.

The gene calls are TRBV3-1 and TRBJ2-2; D tentatively reads TRBD1 or TRBD2 (5 bases each). The CDR3 extends over 18 amino acids. Germline V gene lookup returns CDR1 LGHDT and CDR2 YNNKEL (reference sequence). V was cut by 4 bases and J by 4 bases, with 22 bases left in between. In nucleotides, the CDR3 is TGTGCCAGCAGCCCGATATCGCTCAGGGACGTGGTCACCGGGGAGCTGTTTTTT. It translates to CASSPISLRDVVTGELFF.

This clonotype was detected ten times or more. V usage is TRBV7-9 and J usage is TRBJ2-2; D not certain. CDR1 SEHNR and CDR2 FQNEAQ come from the germline V gene (reference sequence). V lost 5 bases and J 4 bases, leaving 17 bases between the germline ends. The CDR3 contains 16 residues. CDR3 sequence reads: CASSPRAPSLTGELFF. The CDR3 coding sequence is TGTGCCAGCAGCCCTCGCGCCCCCTCCCTCACCGGGGAGCTGTTTTTT.

In this sample, this clonotype turned up many times. This chain links TRBV4-3 with TRBJ2-1; D is unresolved. Looked up from germline, CDR1 is LGHNA and CDR2 is YSLEER. This CDR3 contains 15 residues. The V end was cut by 1 base, the J end by 5 bases, with 12 bases between. Written as DNA, the CDR3 is TGCGCCAGCAGCCAAGCCCGGACGCCGAACAATGAGCAGTTCTTC. It specifies CASSQARTPNNEQFF.

This clonotype was seen ten or more times. CDR3 in amino acids: CASSDDLGGDTQYF. The CDR3 coding sequence is TGTGCCAGCAGCGACGACCTTGGGGGAGATACGCAGTATTTT. This chain joins TRBV7-2 and TRBJ2-3; D could derive from TRBD1 or TRBD2 (5 bases each). CDR1 and CDR2 from the germline V gene are SGHTA and FQGNSA. The CDR3 extends over 14 amino acids. Trimming stripped 5 bases from V and 5 bases from J, with 14 bases between.

In this sample, this clonotype turned up a few times. V and J are TRBV9 and TRBJ2-1; 15 nucleotides match TRBD2. V was clipped by 4 bases and J by 4 bases; unmatched bases: 6. Germline V CDR1 and CDR2: SGDLS, YYNGEE. CDR3 length equals 17 residues. The CDR3 bases are TGTGCCAGCAGCTCGGGACTAGCGGGAGGATTTTACAATGAGCAGTTCTTC. It encodes CASSSGLAGGFYNEQFF.

This clonotype was seen ten or more times. The CDR3 is CASEGPGELFF. CDR3 DNA: TGTGCCAGCGAAGGGCCCGGGGAGCTGTTTTTT. The rearrangement joins TRBV12-3 or TRBV12-4 to TRBJ2-2; no clear D gene. Deletions cut 8 bases from V and 6 bases from J, with 7 bases between. CDR3 length: 11 residues.

CDR3 amino acids: CSARLAGGPGYNEQFF. CDR3 in DNA: TGCAGTGCTAGACTAGCGGGAGGGCCGGGGTACAATGAGCAGTTCTTC. The chain links TRBV20-1 to TRBJ2-1; 12 bases fit TRBD2. There are 16 residues in the CDR3. Looked up from germline, CDR1 is DFQATT and CDR2 is SNEGSKA (reference sequence). J gave up 4 bases and V 2 bases, and 6 bases lay outside the gene matches.

Ten or more counts support this clonotype. V is TRBV7-9 and J is TRBJ2-1; D may correspond to TRBD1 or TRBD2 (5 bases each). V was pared by 5 bases and J by 3 bases, with 23 bases between. This CDR3 spans 18 amino acids. Germline CDR1 reads SEHNR; CDR2 reads FQNEAQ (reference sequence). The CDR3 is CASSLKPTRDAFYNEQFF. In DNA, the CDR3 is TGTGCCAGCAGCCTCAAGCCCACCCGGGACGCATTCTACAATGAGCAGTTCTTC.

A few counts support this clonotype. The J gene is TRBJ2-7, the V gene TRBV19; D is unclear. V was shortened by 4 bases and J by 1 base, with 8 bases between the two germline ends. The CDR3 loop spans 13 amino acids. Germline V gene sequence: CDR1 LNHDA, CDR2 SQIVND (reference sequence). CDR3: CASSKGPSYEQYF. In DNA form, the CDR3 reads TGTGCCAGTAGTAAGGGTCCATCCTACGAGCAGTACTTC.

The V and J genes are TRBV4-2 and TRBJ2-1; weak D call: TRBD1 (5 bases). CDR1 LGHNA and CDR2 YNFKEQ come from the germline V gene. This CDR3 region has 15 residues. V was shortened by 0 bases and J by 7 bases, with 13 bases between the two germline ends. The CDR3 spells CASSQDRGLGNEQFF. The CDR3 DNA reads as TGTGCCAGCAGCCAAGATAGGGGCCTAGGAAATGAGCAGTTCTTC.

This clonotype has ten or more counts. V usage is TRBV6-2 or TRBV6-3 and J usage is TRBJ2-3; unclear D gene. The germline gives CDR1 MNHEY, CDR2 SVGEGT. The V end lost 7 bases, the J end lost 1 base, and 12 bases lay between the germline ends. This CDR3 region has 14 residues. CDR3 coding DNA: TGTGCCAGCACTGAGGTCCCACGCACAGATACGCAGTATTTT. Its translation is CASTEVPRTDTQYF.

This clonotype was observed at least ten times. The J gene is TRBJ2-1, the V gene TRBV5-4; weak D call: TRBD1 (6 bases). V was cut by 0 bases and J by 4 bases, with 8 bases left in between. This CDR3 region has 14 residues. Germline CDR1 SGHNT, CDR2 YYREEE (reference sequence). The CDR3 protein is CASSLAGQYNEQFF. For the CDR3, the DNA is TGTGCCAGCAGCTTGGCAGGACAGTACAATGAGCAGTTCTTC.